This T cell receptor (beta chain) was captured by sequencing in a study of vaccination and CD4 T cells after COVID-19. Cultured CD4+ T cell DNA underwent sequencing with the Oncomine TCR Beta short-read assay. TCRdb ran MiXCR on the PCR reads and lists one entry per CDR3 protein. The sample has around 8,000 distinct CDR3 sequences; roughly 52% are singletons. The CDR3 is 14 amino acids. V was trimmed by 1 base and J by 8 bases, leaving 14 bases between them. Germline CDR1 and CDR2: MNHEY and SMNVEV (reference sequence). This clonotype showed up just a few times. The antigen remains unidentified. Described treatment: roughly nine-day PBMC culture with coronavirus spike peptide pools or control peptides (ViraFEST assay). CD4+ T-cell collection from the unexposed donor predated the COVID-19 pandemic (2011-2018).

This chain connects TRBV27 to TRBJ1-2, with D perhaps matching TRBD1 (5 bases). Material: CD4+ T cells from blood, cultured in vitro. The source of this sequence is a human donor in good health. CDR3 bases: TGTGCCAGCAGTTTATATCGGACTGGGGGGGGCTACACCTTC. Translating gives CASSLYRTGGGYTF.